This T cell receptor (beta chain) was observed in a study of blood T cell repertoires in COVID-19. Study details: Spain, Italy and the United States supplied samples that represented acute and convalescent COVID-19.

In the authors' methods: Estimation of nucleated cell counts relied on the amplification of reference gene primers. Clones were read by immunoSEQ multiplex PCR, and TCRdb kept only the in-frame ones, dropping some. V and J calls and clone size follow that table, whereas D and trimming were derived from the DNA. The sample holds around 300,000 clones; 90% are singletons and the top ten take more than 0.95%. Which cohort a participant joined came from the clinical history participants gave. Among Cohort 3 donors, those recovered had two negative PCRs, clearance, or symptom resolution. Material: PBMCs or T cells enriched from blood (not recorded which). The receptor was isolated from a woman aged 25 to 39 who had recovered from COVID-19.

The CDR3 spells CASSYRGVVAKNIQYF. In DNA, the CDR3 is TGTGCCAGCAGTTACCGCGGAGTTGTAGCCAAAAACATTCAGTACTTC. The chain links TRBV6-2 or TRBV6-3 to TRBJ2-4, with D hard to call. There are 16 residues in the CDR3. The germline V gene has CDR1 MNHEY and CDR2 SVGEGT. Trimming left V 2 bases short and J 0 bases short, with 11 bases between.